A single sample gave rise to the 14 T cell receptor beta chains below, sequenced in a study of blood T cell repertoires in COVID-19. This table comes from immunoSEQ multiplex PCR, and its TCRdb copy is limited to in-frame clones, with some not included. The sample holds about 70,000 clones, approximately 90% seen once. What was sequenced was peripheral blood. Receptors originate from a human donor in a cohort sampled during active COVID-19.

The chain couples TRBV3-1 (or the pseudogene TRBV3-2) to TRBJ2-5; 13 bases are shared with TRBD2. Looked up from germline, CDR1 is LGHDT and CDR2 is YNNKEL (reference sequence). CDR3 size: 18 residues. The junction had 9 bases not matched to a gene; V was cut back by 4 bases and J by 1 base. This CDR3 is CASSPSGLAGEFQETQYF. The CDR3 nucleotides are TGTGCCAGCAGCCCGTCTGGACTAGCGGGAGAGTTCCAAGAGACCCAGTACTTC.

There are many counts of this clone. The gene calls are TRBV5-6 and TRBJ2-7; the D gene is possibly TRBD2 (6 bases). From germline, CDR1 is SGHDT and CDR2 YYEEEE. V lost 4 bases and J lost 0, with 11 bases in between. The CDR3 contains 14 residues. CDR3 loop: CASSLSGLSYEQYF. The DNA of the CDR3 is TGTGCCAGCAGCCTATCGGGACTCTCCTACGAGCAGTACTTC.

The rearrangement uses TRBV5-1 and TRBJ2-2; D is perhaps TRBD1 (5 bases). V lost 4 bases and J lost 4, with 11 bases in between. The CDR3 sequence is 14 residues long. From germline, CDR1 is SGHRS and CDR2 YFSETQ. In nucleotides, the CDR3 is TGCGCCAGCAGCCAGGGTTATAGCACCGGGGAGCTGTTTTTT. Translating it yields CASSQGYSTGELFF. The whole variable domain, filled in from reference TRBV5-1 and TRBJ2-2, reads KAGVTQTPRYLIKTRGQQVTLSCSPISGHRSVSWYQQTPGQGLQFLFEYFSETQRNKGNFPGRFSGRQFSNSRSEMNVSTLELGDSALYLCASSQGYSTGELFFGEGSRLTVL.

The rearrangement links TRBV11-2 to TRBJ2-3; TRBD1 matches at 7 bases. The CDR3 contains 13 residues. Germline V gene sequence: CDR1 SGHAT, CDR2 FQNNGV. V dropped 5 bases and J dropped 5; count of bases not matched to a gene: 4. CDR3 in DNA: TGTGCCAGCAGCCCGGCAGGGGGAGATACGCAGTATTTT. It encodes CASSPAGGDTQYF.

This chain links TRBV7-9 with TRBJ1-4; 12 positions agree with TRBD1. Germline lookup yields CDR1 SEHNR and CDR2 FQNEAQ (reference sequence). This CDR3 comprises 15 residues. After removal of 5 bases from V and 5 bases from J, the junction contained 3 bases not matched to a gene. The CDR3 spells CASSLGTGGNEKLFF. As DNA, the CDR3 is TGTGCCAGCAGCCTTGGGACAGGGGGCAATGAAAAACTGTTTTTT.

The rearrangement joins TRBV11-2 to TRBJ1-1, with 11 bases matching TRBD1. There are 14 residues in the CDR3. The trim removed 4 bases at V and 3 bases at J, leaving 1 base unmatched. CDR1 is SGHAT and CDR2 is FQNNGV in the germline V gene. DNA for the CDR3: TGTGCCAGCAGCTGGGACAGGGGGGACACTGAAGCTTTCTTT. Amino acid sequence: CASSWDRGDTEAFF. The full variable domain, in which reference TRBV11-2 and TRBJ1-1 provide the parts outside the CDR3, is EAGVAQSPRYKIIEKRQSVAFWCNPISGHATLYWYQQILGQGPKLLIQFQNNGVVDDSQLPKDRFSAERLKGVDSTLKIQPAKLEDSAVYLCASSWDRGDTEAFFGQGTRLTVV.

Here the CDR3 DNA reads TGTGCCAGCAGTTTATTGGCAGGGACTAATGAAAAACTGTTTTTT. Residues: CASSLLAGTNEKLFF. The gene calls are TRBV28 and TRBJ1-4, with D perhaps matching TRBD1 (5 bases). This CDR3 spans 15 amino acids. The germline gives CDR1 MDHEN, CDR2 SYDVKM. Trimming left V 1 base short and J 2 bases short, with 8 bases between.

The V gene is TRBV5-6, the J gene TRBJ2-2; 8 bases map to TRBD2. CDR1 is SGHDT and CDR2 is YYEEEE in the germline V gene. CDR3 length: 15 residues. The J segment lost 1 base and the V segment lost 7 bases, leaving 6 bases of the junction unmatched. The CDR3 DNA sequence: TGTGCCAGCCTACCGGGACTAGTGAACACCGGGGAGCTGTTTTTT. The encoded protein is CASLPGLVNTGELFF.

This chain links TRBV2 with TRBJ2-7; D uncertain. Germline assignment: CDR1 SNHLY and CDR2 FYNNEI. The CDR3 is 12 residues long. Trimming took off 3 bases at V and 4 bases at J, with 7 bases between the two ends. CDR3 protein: CASSDFRYEQYF. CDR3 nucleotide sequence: TGTGCCAGCAGTGATTTTCGGTACGAGCAGTACTTC.

The CDR3 nucleotides are TGTGCCATCAAGAGGTTATCGGGGACCTACAATGAGCAGTTCTTC. Translation gives CAIKRLSGTYNEQFF. The V and J genes are TRBV27 and TRBJ2-1; perhaps TRBD2 as D (5 bases). The V gene lost 10 bases and the J gene lost 2 bases, with 18 bases spanning the gap. This CDR3 region has 15 residues. CDR1 MNHEY and CDR2 SMNVEV come from the germline V gene (reference sequence).

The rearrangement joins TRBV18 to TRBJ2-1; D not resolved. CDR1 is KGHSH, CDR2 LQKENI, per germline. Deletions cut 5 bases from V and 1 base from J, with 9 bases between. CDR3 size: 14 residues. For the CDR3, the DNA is TGTGCCAGCTCAGCTGACATGTCCTACAATGAGCAGTTCTTC. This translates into CASSADMSYNEQFF.

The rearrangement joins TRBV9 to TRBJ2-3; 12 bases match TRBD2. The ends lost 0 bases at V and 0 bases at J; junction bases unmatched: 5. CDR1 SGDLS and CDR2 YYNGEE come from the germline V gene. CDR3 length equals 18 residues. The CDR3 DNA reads TGTGCCAGCAGCGTAGCAGCTGGGACTAGCGGGAGCACAGATACGCAGTATTTT. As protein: CASSVAAGTSGSTDTQYF.

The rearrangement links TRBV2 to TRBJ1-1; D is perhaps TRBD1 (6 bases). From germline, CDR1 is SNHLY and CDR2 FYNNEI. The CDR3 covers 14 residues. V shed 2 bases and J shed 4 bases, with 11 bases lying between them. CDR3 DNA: TGTGCCAGCAGTGAACAGGGGCCGGGCACTGAAGCTTTCTTT. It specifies CASSEQGPGTEAFF. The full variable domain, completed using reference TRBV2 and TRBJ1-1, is EPEVTQTPSHQVTQMGQEVILRCVPISNHLYFYWYRQILGQKVEFLVSFYNNEISEKSEIFDDQFSVERPDGSNFTLKIRSTKLEDSAMYFCASSEQGPGTEAFFGQGTRLTVV.

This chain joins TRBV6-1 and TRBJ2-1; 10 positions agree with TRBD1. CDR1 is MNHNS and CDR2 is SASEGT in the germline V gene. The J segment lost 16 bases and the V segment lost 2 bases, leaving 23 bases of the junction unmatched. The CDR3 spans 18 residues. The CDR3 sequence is CASSENPGQGRFAIPFFF. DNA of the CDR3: TGTGCCAGCAGTGAAAACCCGGGACAGGGGCGATTTGCCATCCCCTTCTTCTTC.